Following are 23 T cell receptor beta chains from one sample sequenced in a study of blood T cell repertoires in COVID-19. Some clones are missing from TCRdb's copy, which holds only in-frame ones; the method was immunoSEQ multiplex PCR. The sample includes about 170,000 clones, 83% of them seen just once. The sequenced material came from peripheral blood. These receptor sequences come from a woman at least 80 years old with acute or convalescent COVID-19.

The chain couples TRBV15 to TRBJ2-2, with unresolved D. Trimming left V 5 bases short and J 2 bases short, with 9 bases between. The CDR3 length is 14 residues. Per the germline V gene, CDR1 is LNHNV and CDR2 is YYDKDF (reference sequence). CDR3 DNA sequence: TGTGCCACCAGCGGCAGAAGTAACACCGGGGAGCTGTTTTTT. This translates into CATSGRSNTGELFF.

The chain recombines TRBV5-1 with TRBJ1-3; perhaps TRBD1 as D (6 bases). The CDR3 has 14 residues. Germline loops: CDR1 SGHRS, CDR2 YFSETQ. V gave up 4 bases and J gave up 2 bases, with 10 bases separating them. The CDR3 loop reads CASSPAGAGNTIYF. CDR3 nucleotides: TGCGCCAGCAGCCCCGCAGGGGCTGGAAACACCATATATTTT.

This rearrangement joins TRBV5-6 to TRBJ1-2, with TRBD1 matching over 9 bases. Trimming cost V 4 bases and J 5 bases; bases outside gene matches: 6. CDR1 is SGHDT and CDR2 is YYEEEE in the germline V gene. The CDR3 runs to 14 residues. The CDR3, as DNA: TGTGCCAGCAGCGAACAGGGGGCGCGGTATGGCTACACCTTC. Its protein product is CASSEQGARYGYTF.

The chain employs TRBV18 and TRBJ2-3; D gene uncertain. The CDR3 totals 12 residues. Germline V gene data show CDR1 as KGHSH and CDR2 as LQKENI. Trimming took 6 bases from V and 6 from J, leaving 10 bases between them. CDR3 in DNA: TGTGCCAGCTCCCCAAACCAGGATACGCAGTATTTT. It encodes CASSPNQDTQYF.

This chain links TRBV12-5 with TRBJ2-5, with D perhaps TRBD1 (6 bases). Between the trimmed V and J ends, which lost 6 bases and 4 bases, there was a span of 12 bases. Germline V lookup: CDR1 LGHNT, CDR2 FRNRAP. This CDR3 is built from 13 residues. As DNA, the CDR3 is TGTGCTAGTGGCCAACTGGGGGCAGAGACCCAGTACTTC. Protein: CASGQLGAETQYF.

V usage is TRBV30 and J usage is TRBJ1-2; D uncertain. CDR1 is GTSNPN and CDR2 is SVGIG in the germline V gene (reference sequence). The CDR3 has 11 residues. V lost 3 bases and J lost 8, with 10 bases in between. CDR3 coding DNA: TGTGCCTGGAGCACCGGTCGGGGCTACACCTTC. Protein product: CAWSTGRGYTF.

The chain joins TRBV7-3 to TRBJ2-3; 11 bases are a match to TRBD2. J gave up 8 bases and V 5 bases, and 15 bases lay outside the gene matches. The CDR3 extends over 17 amino acids. CDR1 and CDR2 (germline): SGHTA, FQGTGA. This chain's CDR3 is CASSPRTGTSGGVTQYF. CDR3 nucleotides: TGTGCCAGCAGCCCCCGGACGGGCACTAGCGGGGGCGTTACGCAGTATTTT.

This clone has only one observation. The V gene is TRBV10-3, the J gene TRBJ1-2; no clear D gene. The CDR3 length is 13 residues. Germline values: CDR1 ENHRY, CDR2 SYGVKD. V was clipped by 10 bases and J by 2 bases, with 14 bases between them. CDR3 sequence reads: CATTPGANYGYTF. CDR3 nucleotides: TGTGCCACCACCCCAGGCGCCAACTATGGCTACACCTTC.

The chain is built from TRBV9 and TRBJ1-3, with D tentatively TRBD1 (6 bases). The CDR3 is made up of 17 amino acids. Trimming pared 0 bases from V and 1 base from J, leaving 14 bases between. CDR1 and CDR2 from the germline V gene are SGDLS and YYNGEE. DNA for the CDR3: TGTGCCAGCAGCGTAGGCCCCAGGGGTCCTTCTGGAAACACCATATATTTT. It codes for CASSVGPRGPSGNTIYF.

The V call is TRBV7-9, the J call TRBJ2-3; TRBD2 matches 7 bases. Losses at the gene ends were 2 bases for V and 2 bases for J; bases not matched to a gene: 7. This CDR3 contains 16 residues. Germline CDR1 is SEHNR and CDR2 is FQNEAQ (reference sequence). In DNA form, the CDR3 reads TGTGCCAGCAGCTTAATGTCTAGCGGCAACACAGATACGCAGTATTTT. Encoded protein: CASSLMSSGNTDTQYF.

V usage is TRBV11-3 and J usage is TRBJ2-3; TRBD2 aligns across 15 bases. Germline V gene data show CDR1 as SGHNT and CDR2 as YENEEA. CDR3 length: 16 residues. With 5 bases clipped from V and 4 bases from J, the junction kept 4 bases outside the gene matches. CDR3 amino acids: CASSPGLAGGADTQYF. The CDR3 DNA is TGTGCCAGCAGCCCGGGACTAGCGGGGGGTGCAGATACGCAGTATTTT.

V usage is TRBV4-3 and J usage is TRBJ2-5, with 10 bases lining up with TRBD2. V trimming: 4 bases; J trimming: 2 bases; junction bases outside the gene matches: 10. Germline CDR1 is LGHNA and CDR2 is YSLEER. The CDR3 runs 17 residues. The CDR3 DNA follows: TGCGCCAGCAGCCGGGGGTTGGCTAGCGGGGGACAAGAGACCCAGTACTTC. This sequence encodes CASSRGLASGGQETQYF.

The chain is built from TRBV5-4 and TRBJ2-1; 10 nucleotides align to TRBD1. Trimming at V came to 7 bases and at J to 0 bases, leaving 4 bases not matched to a gene. This CDR3 spans 15 amino acids. The germline V gene has CDR1 SGHNT and CDR2 YYREEE (reference sequence). CDR3 sequence: CASRRDRGSYNEQFF. CDR3 DNA: TGTGCCAGCCGGCGGGACAGGGGCTCCTACAATGAGCAGTTCTTC.

The gene calls are TRBV19 and TRBJ2-2; 8 bases align to TRBD1. CDR1 is LNHDA and CDR2 is SQIVND in the germline V gene (reference sequence). The CDR3 covers 14 residues. The V segment lost 5 bases and the J segment 6 bases; nucleotides outside the gene matches: 5. The CDR3: CASSATTGAGELFF. The CDR3 nucleotides read TGTGCCAGTAGTGCAACGACAGGGGCCGGGGAGCTGTTTTTT.

The chain couples TRBV19 to TRBJ1-1; D remains unclear. Germline V lookup: CDR1 LNHDA, CDR2 SQIVND (reference sequence). This CDR3 region has 14 residues. V was shortened by 1 base and J by 0 bases, with 6 bases between the two germline ends. The chain's CDR3 is CASSIGSMNTEAFF. The CDR3 bases are TGTGCCAGTAGTATAGGCAGTATGAACACTGAAGCTTTCTTT.

This rearrangement joins TRBV5-1 to TRBJ2-7, with TRBD1 matching over 12 bases. Trimming cost V 10 bases and J 6 bases; bases outside gene matches: 8. Germline V gene sequence: CDR1 SGHRS, CDR2 YFSETQ. The CDR3 runs 13 residues. The chain's CDR3 is CASSGTGGREQYF. The CDR3 DNA reads as TGCGCCTCGTCCGGGACAGGGGGCCGCGAGCAGTACTTC.

This chain joins TRBV5-4 and TRBJ2-2; TRBD1 agrees at 7 bases. Germline V CDR1 and CDR2: SGHNT, YYREEE (reference sequence). The CDR3 runs to 14 residues. Trimming cost V 3 bases and J 5 bases; bases outside gene matches: 4. CDR3 in DNA: TGTGCCAGCAGCTCAGTCAGGGGGACCGGGGAGCTGTTTTTT. This sequence encodes CASSSVRGTGELFF.

J is TRBJ2-1 and V is TRBV18, with D possibly being TRBD2 (5 bases). The CDR3 contains 14 residues. V shed 3 bases and J shed 10 bases, with 16 bases lying between them. From germline, CDR1 is KGHSH and CDR2 LQKENI. The CDR3 loop is CASSPDSLAEEQFF. In DNA, the CDR3 is TGTGCCAGCTCACCGGACTCCCTTGCTGAGGAGCAGTTCTTC.

The chain has TRBV12-3 or TRBV12-4 and TRBJ1-1; D gene unclear. V lost 7 bases to trimming and J lost 6 bases, with 15 bases between them. The CDR3 has 13 residues. The CDR3 DNA reads TGTGCCAGCACTCTCCAGGTGGGAGCTGAAGCTTTCTTT. This codes for CASTLQVGAEAFF.

This clone was recorded a few times. The V and J genes are TRBV19 and TRBJ2-7; D perhaps matches TRBD2 (6 bases). CDR1 and CDR2 (germline): LNHDA, SQIVND (reference sequence). V shed 3 bases and J shed 3 bases, with 9 bases lying between them. The CDR3 sequence is 13 residues long. Written as DNA, the CDR3 is TGTGCCAGTAGTATGGGACTTCGCTACGAGCAGTACTTC. This encodes CASSMGLRYEQYF.

This chain joins TRBV6-5 and TRBJ1-5, with D unresolved. The CDR3 consists of 13 residues. V was cut by 7 bases and J by 0 bases, with 7 bases left in between. CDR1 and CDR2 (germline): MNHEY, SVGAGI. CDR3 region: CASIEYSNQPQHF. CDR3 DNA: TGTGCCAGCATCGAGTATAGCAATCAGCCCCAGCATTTT.

The rearrangement uses TRBV11-2 and TRBJ2-2; 10 positions agree with TRBD2. Germline values: CDR1 SGHAT, CDR2 FQNNGV. This CDR3 is 15 amino acids long. Trimming took 2 bases from V and 5 from J; bases not matched to a gene: 2. DNA for the CDR3: TGTGCCAGCAGCTTAACTAGCGGGATAACCGGGGAGCTGTTTTTT. It encodes CASSLTSGITGELFF.

The V and J genes are TRBV5-1 and TRBJ2-1; the D gene is possibly TRBD2 (5 bases). Germline CDR1 is SGHRS and CDR2 is YFSETQ. The CDR3 is 14 residues long. The V end was cut by 0 bases, the J end by 8 bases, with 12 bases between. CDR3: CASSLELGSYEQFF. CDR3 sequence (DNA): TGCGCCAGCAGCTTGGAACTAGGGTCATATGAGCAGTTCTTC.